Shown below are 9 T cell receptor beta chains from a single sample sequenced in a study of regulatory T cells in long-lasting Graves disease. CDR3-region Arm-PCR and iRepertoire HTBI primers produced the TCR beta libraries. TCRdb processed the multiplex PCR reads anew with MiXCR; each CDR3 protein has one entry. Of 400,000 to 550,000 distinct CDR3 sequences in the sample, about 17% were seen once. Time point defined: newly diagnosed GD, antithyroid drugs for less than 3 months. PBMCs provided the RNA from which the TCR library was made. These data were also filed under a second study, of T cells in Graves' hyperthyroidism and ophthalmopathy.

The sequenced sample was peripheral blood mononuclear cells (PBMCs), obtained at new diagnosis, from a patient treated with antithyroid drugs. These receptor sequences come from a woman in her late teens or twenties with Graves disease.

This clonotype was seen at least ten times. The gene calls are TRBV5-1 and TRBJ2-2; D is unresolved. The V end lost 0 bases, the J end lost 4 bases, and 16 bases lay between the germline ends. Per the germline V gene, CDR1 is SGHRS and CDR2 is YFSETQ. The CDR3 length is 17 residues. The CDR3 here is CASSLAVASSLTGELFF. DNA of the CDR3: TGCGCCAGCAGCTTGGCAGTCGCTAGTTCTCTCACCGGGGAGCTGTTTTTT.

This clonotype came up many times. The V call is TRBV5-6, the J call TRBJ1-6; the match to TRBD1 covers 9 bases. The CDR3 contains 16 residues. V dropped 3 bases and J dropped 7; count of bases not matched to a gene: 8. CDR1 is SGHDT and CDR2 is YYEEEE in the germline V gene. CDR3 bases: TGTGCCAGCAGCTATAAGACCGGGACAGGGAATTCACCCCTCCACTTT. This codes for CASSYKTGTGNSPLHF.

This clonotype showed up many times. The V call is TRBV28, the J call TRBJ1-2; 9 positions match TRBD1. CDR3 length: 14 residues. Germline V gene lookup returns CDR1 MDHEN and CDR2 SYDVKM. Losses at the gene ends were 5 bases for V and 10 bases for J; bases not matched to a gene: 11. CDR3 protein: CASSEPRDRATYTF. CDR3 coding DNA: TGTGCCAGCAGTGAACCGAGGGACAGGGCAACCTACACCTTC.

The chain employs TRBV28 and TRBJ2-3; 9 bases match TRBD1. Trimming cost V 3 bases and J 7 bases; bases outside gene matches: 5. Germline CDR1 is MDHEN and CDR2 is SYDVKM. CDR3 length equals 14 residues. This chain's CDR3 is CASSFGTGMYTQYF. Written as DNA, the CDR3 is TGTGCCAGCAGTTTTGGGACAGGGATGTATACGCAGTATTTT.

This clonotype has ten or more counts. This chain joins TRBV28 and TRBJ2-2; D is possibly TRBD2 (6 bases). Germline V gives CDR1 MDHEN, CDR2 SYDVKM. This CDR3 contains 17 residues. V was shortened by 2 bases and J by 4 bases, with 17 bases between the two germline ends. In DNA form, the CDR3 reads TGTGCCAGCAGTTTAGTACGAACGGGAGCTGGCACCGGGGAGCTGTTTTTT. Translated, it gives CASSLVRTGAGTGELFF.

V gene TRBV4-1 combines with J gene TRBJ1-6; D uncertain. Trimming removed 4 bases at V and 7 bases at J, with 8 bases between. The CDR3 has 13 residues. From germline, CDR1 is MGHRA and CDR2 YSYEKL. The chain's CDR3 is CASSREVNSPLHF. The CDR3 DNA reads as TGCGCCAGCAGCCGGGAGGTGAATTCACCCCTCCACTTT.

The gene calls are TRBV7-9 and TRBJ2-7, with D perhaps matching TRBD1 (5 bases). Germline CDR1 and CDR2: SEHNR and FQNEAQ (reference sequence). The V end lost 8 bases, the J end lost 3 bases, and 11 bases lay between the germline ends. This CDR3 is built from 12 residues. CDR3 sequence: CASQGSGYEQYF. In DNA form, the CDR3 reads TGTGCCAGCCAGGGATCGGGCTACGAGCAGTACTTC.

The chain combines TRBV4-3 with TRBJ1-2; D perhaps matches TRBD1 (5 bases). Trimming pared 4 bases from V and 11 bases from J, leaving 14 bases between. CDR3 size: 12 residues. Germline-derived CDR1 and CDR2 are LGHNA and YSLEER. The CDR3 loop is CASSLGPGTYTF. In DNA, the CDR3 is TGCGCCAGCAGCCTAGGCCCCGGGACGTACACCTTC.

The table lists this clonotype with many counts. The genes are TRBV6-2 or TRBV6-3 and TRBJ2-7; no clear D. The length of the CDR3 is 13 residues. V gave up 6 bases and J gave up 3 bases, with 12 bases separating them. CDR1 and CDR2 (germline): MNHEY, SVGEGT. CDR3 loop: CASSIVKDYEQYF. The CDR3 nucleotides read TGTGCCAGCAGCATCGTCAAGGACTACGAGCAGTACTTC.